This note documents a single T cell receptor beta chain sequence. The antigen is unknown. These data are taken from a study of CD8+ T cells in alopecia areata. Study results and limitations: Scalp sample data also include resident alphabeta T cells from normal skin.

Investigators isolated RNA and reverse transcribed it into cDNA to act as the sequencing template. Generated by immunoSEQ multiplex PCR, the TCRdb table keeps only in-frame clones and is missing some. The sample has 90,000 to 150,000 clones, roughly 66% seen once. The germline V gene encodes CDR1 SGHRS and CDR2 YFSETQ. This CDR3 region has 15 residues. V lost 3 bases to trimming and J lost 0 bases; unmatched junction nucleotides: 4. The clonotype originates from a human donor in good health. Specimen: CD4+ T cells sorted from blood. V and J are TRBV5-1 and TRBJ2-3, with 7 bases matching TRBD2. The CDR3: CASSSGTISTDTQYF. The CDR3 DNA is TGCGCCAGCAGCTCCGGGACTATCAGCACAGATACGCAGTATTTT.